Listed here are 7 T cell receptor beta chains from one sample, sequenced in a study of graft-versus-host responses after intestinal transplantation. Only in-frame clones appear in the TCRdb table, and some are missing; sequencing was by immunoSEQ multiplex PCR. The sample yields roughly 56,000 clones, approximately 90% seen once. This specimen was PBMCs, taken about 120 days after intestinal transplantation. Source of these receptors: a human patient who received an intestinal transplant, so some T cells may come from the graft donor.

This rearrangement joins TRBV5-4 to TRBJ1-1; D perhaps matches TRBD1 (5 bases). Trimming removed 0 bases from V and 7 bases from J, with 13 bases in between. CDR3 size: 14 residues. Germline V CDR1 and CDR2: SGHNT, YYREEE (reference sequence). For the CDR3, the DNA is TGTGCCAGCAGCTTGGAGGCGGGGCCCTTTGAAGCTTTCTTT. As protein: CASSLEAGPFEAFF.

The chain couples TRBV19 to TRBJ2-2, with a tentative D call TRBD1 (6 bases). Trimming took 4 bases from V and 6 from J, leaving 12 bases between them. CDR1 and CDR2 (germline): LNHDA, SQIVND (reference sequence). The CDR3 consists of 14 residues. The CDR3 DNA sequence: TGTGCCAGTAGTAACTGGGACAAATCCGGGGAGCTGTTTTTT. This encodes CASSNWDKSGELFF.

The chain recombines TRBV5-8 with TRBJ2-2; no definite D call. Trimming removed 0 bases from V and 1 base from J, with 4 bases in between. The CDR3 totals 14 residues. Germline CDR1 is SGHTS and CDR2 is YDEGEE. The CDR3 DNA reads TGTGCCAGCAGCTTGGGACTGAACACCGGGGAGCTGTTTTTT. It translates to CASSLGLNTGELFF.

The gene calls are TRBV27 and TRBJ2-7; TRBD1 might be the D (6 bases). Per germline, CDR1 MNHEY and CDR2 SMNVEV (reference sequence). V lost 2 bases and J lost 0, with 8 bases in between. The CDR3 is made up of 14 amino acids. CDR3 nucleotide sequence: TGTGCCAGCAGTTTACAGGGGTACTCCTACGAGCAGTACTTC. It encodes CASSLQGYSYEQYF.

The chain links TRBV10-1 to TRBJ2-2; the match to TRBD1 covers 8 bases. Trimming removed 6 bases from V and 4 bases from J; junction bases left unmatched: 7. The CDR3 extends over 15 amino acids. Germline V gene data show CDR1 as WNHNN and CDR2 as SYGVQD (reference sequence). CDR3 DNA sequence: TGCGCCAGCAGACCCGGACAGGGCGGCACCGGGGAGCTGTTTTTT. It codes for CASRPGQGGTGELFF.

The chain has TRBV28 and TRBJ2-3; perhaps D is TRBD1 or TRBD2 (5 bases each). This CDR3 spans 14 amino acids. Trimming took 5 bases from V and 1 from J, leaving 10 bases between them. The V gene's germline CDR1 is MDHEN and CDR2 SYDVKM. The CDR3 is CASSPGPRTDTQYF. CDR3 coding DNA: TGTGCCAGCAGTCCGGGACCCCGCACAGATACGCAGTATTTT.

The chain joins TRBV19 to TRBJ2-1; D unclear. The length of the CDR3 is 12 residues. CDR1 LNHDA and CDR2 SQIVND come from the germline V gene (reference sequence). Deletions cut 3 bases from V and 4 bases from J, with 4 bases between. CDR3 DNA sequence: TGTGCCAGTAGTATCCCTTACAATGAGCAGTTCTTC. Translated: CASSIPYNEQFF.